The source of this T cell receptor (beta chain) is a study of cytomegalovirus exposure and HLA in healthy donors. Trimming pared 5 bases from V and 6 bases from J, leaving 20 bases between. This CDR3 is built from 16 residues. Germline V gene lookup returns CDR1 MGHDK and CDR2 SYGVNS. PCR used 60 Vbeta primers and 13 Jbeta primers. Profiled with immunoSEQ multiplex PCR; TCRdb holds only in-frame clones, not every one. The sample lists about 190,000 clones, more than 70% occurring once. Sequencing used PBMCs. The source of this sequence is a man aged 30 to 39 in good health and CMV-seropositive. The chain joins TRBV25-1 to TRBJ2-1, with D tentatively TRBD2 (6 bases). The CDR3 is CASSFLLANVGNEQFF. The CDR3 nucleotides are TGTGCCAGCAGTTTTCTACTAGCAAACGTGGGCAATGAGCAGTTCTTC.